This entry is about one T cell receptor beta chain. What it binds is unknown. The data originate from a study of cytotoxic CD8 clonotypes in ibrutinib-treated CLL. Study findings and constraints: Relative to age-matched healthy donors, clonality at baseline was higher, and it tracked circulating CD8+ T-cell counts. Timing of sampling differed between sustained-remission and progressing patients.

The J segment lost 15 bases and the V segment lost 0 bases, leaving 5 bases of the junction unmatched. Germline CDR1 SGHRS, CDR2 YFSETQ. The CDR3 contains 12 residues. Sequenced by immunoSEQ multiplex PCR; TCRdb stores in-frame clones only, minus some. The sample holds about 21,000 clones, under 80% seen once. The receptor was isolated from a human donor with chronic lymphocytic leukemia. The chain links TRBV5-1 to TRBJ2-1, with TRBD2 identical over 8 bases. The sample consisted of PBMCs, taken before ibrutinib treatment. This CDR3 reads CASSLVQREWFF. For the CDR3, the DNA is TGCGCCAGCAGCTTGGTCCAGCGGGAGTGGTTCTTC.